Below, 26 T cell receptor beta chains from the same sample are listed, as sequenced in a study of tumor and adjacent non-tumor tissue in lung cancer. TCRbeta libraries were built with three rounds of nested PCR, modified from ARM-PCR. TCRdb passed the multiplex PCR reads through MiXCR, listing each CDR3 protein once. The sample carries 100,000 to 150,000 distinct CDR3 sequences, over 65% recorded once. The template was RNA from unsorted bulk tissue. Sequences were obtained from lung tumor tissue. Receptor source: a man aged 25 to 45 with non-small cell lung cancer.

Note on this clonotype: A junction end diverges from the germline sequence, so it may reflect a read error. V gene TRBV11-2 combines with J gene TRBJ2-7; the D is unclear. Germline V gives CDR1 SGHAT, CDR2 FQNNGV. This CDR3 comprises 11 residues. The CDR3 region is CASSLFNEQYF. CDR3 bases: TGTGCCAGCAGCTTATTCAACGAGCAGTACTTT.

A word on this clonotype: Possible read error: a much larger clone is one base away. CDR3 loop: CASSIMETQYF. Written as DNA, the CDR3 is TGTGCCAGCAGTATCATGGAGACCCAGTACTTC. The chain employs TRBV11-2 and TRBJ2-5; D gene uncertain. The V gene lost 6 bases and the J gene lost 5 bases, with 7 bases spanning the gap. The CDR3 is made up of 11 amino acids. CDR1 and CDR2 (germline): SGHAT, FQNNGV. Supplemented by reference TRBV11-2 and TRBJ2-5, the full variable domain reads EAGVAQSPRYKIIEKRQSVAFWCNPISGHATLYWYQQILGQGPKLLIQFQNNGVVDDSQLPKDRFSAERLKGVDSTLKIQPAKLEDSAVYLCASSIMETQYFGPGTRLLVL.

This clonotype has only a few counts. This may come from a read error, since a much larger clone is one base off. V usage is TRBV12-3 or TRBV12-4 and J usage is TRBJ1-4; maybe TRBD1 (5 bases). The germline V and J ends were trimmed by 0 bases and 7 bases, with 12 bases remaining between them. The CDR3 sequence is 15 residues long. The CDR3 loop reads CASSLARGYGEKLFF. For the CDR3, the DNA is TGTGCCAGCAGTTTAGCCCGGGGGTACGGTGAAAAACTGTTTTTT.

This clonotype was detected many times. The chain couples TRBV4-1 to TRBJ1-5, with D perhaps matching TRBD1 (5 bases). Germline CDR1 and CDR2: MGHRA and YSYEKL. The CDR3 sequence is 17 residues long. V lost 3 bases, J lost 4 bases, and 19 bases lay in between. Here the CDR3 reads CASSQEGGAGENQPQHF. In DNA form, the CDR3 reads TGCGCCAGCAGCCAGGAGGGAGGGGCGGGGGAAAATCAGCCCCAGCATTTT.

The chain combines TRBV20-1 with TRBJ2-1; TRBD2 aligns across 7 bases. There are 14 residues in the CDR3. The V segment lost 7 bases and the J segment 12 bases; nucleotides outside the gene matches: 18. The germline gives CDR1 DFQATT, CDR2 SNEGSKA (reference sequence). The CDR3: CSVSGHASGGGQFF. The CDR3 DNA reads TGCAGTGTTAGCGGGCATGCGTCGGGCGGGGGGCAGTTCTTC.

This clonotype was recorded at least ten times. This rearrangement joins TRBV12-3 or TRBV12-4 to TRBJ1-1; TRBD1 might be the D (5 bases). The CDR3 runs to 13 residues. The V end was cut by 6 bases, the J end by 1 base, with 9 bases between. This chain's CDR3 is CASSPGPNTEAFF. DNA of the CDR3: TGTGCCAGCAGCCCGGGACCGAACACTGAAGCTTTCTTT.

Details on this clonotype: With a much larger clone just one base away, this may be a read error. The chain has TRBV6-5 and TRBJ2-1; D is unclear. The germline gives CDR1 MNHEY, CDR2 SVGAGI. V gave up 2 bases and J gave up 0 bases, with 11 bases separating them. The CDR3 loop spans 16 amino acids. The CDR3 here is CASSYHRLRSYNEQFF. CDR3 nucleotide sequence: TGTGCCAGCAGTTACCACCGACTTCGCTCCTACAATGAGCAGTTCTTC.

The sample holds a few counts of this clonotype. A read error may be the cause here, since a much bigger clone is one base away. In this CDR3 the conserved last residue, phenylalanine or tryptophan, is missing, so a read error is likely. The chain couples TRBV6-5 to TRBJ1-2, with D possibly TRBD1 on 6 matching bases. This CDR3 is 14 amino acids long. Between the trimmed V and J ends, which lost 5 bases and 0 bases, there was a span of 10 bases. CDR1 is MNHEY and CDR2 is SVGAGI in the germline V gene. The CDR3 nucleotides read TGTGCCAGCAGTAGGGGGACAACTAACTATGGCTACACCCTC. It encodes CASSRGTTNYGYTL.

Details on this clonotype: A read error may produce the germline difference seen at one junction end. The CDR3 DNA follows: TGCGCAAGCAGCCAAGAACCAGGAACCAATCAGCCCCAGCATTTT. It translates to CASSQEPGTNQPQHF. The chain links TRBV4-1 to TRBJ1-5; no clear D. Germline assignment: CDR1 MGHRA and CDR2 YSYEKL. The CDR3 covers 15 residues.

This clonotype was counted many times. This chain uses TRBV11-2 with TRBJ2-2; no clear D gene. The germline V gene encodes CDR1 SGHAT and CDR2 FQNNGV. V was pared by 5 bases and J by 7 bases, with 17 bases between. This CDR3 is 15 amino acids long. The CDR3 DNA sequence: TGTGCCAGCAGCCTGCCCCCAGGTGTTGGCGGGGAGCTGTTTTTT. Residues: CASSLPPGVGGELFF.

The sample holds one count of this clonotype. A much larger clone is a single base away; this may be a read error. The chain combines TRBV29-1 with TRBJ2-1; no reliable D call. The germline gives CDR1 SQVTM, CDR2 ANQGSEA. V gave up 1 base and J gave up 6 bases, with 10 bases separating them. CDR3 length: 13 amino acids. CDR3 protein: CSVEGENLNEQFF. CDR3 coding DNA: TGCAGCGTTGAAGGGGAAAACCTCAATGAGCAGTTCTTC.

This clonotype was observed at least ten times. The chain employs TRBV12-3 or TRBV12-4 and TRBJ2-3; the match to TRBD2 covers 11 bases. Germline trimming cut 8 bases from V and 4 bases from J; bases unmatched to any gene: 5. This CDR3 spans 14 amino acids. CDR3 sequence (DNA): TGTGCCAGCGGACTAGCGGGTTTATCAGATACGCAGTATTTT. It yields the protein CASGLAGLSDTQYF.

This clonotype was seen many times. This sequence joins TRBV20-1 and TRBJ1-6; D perhaps matches TRBD1 (5 bases). Germline loops: CDR1 DFQATT, CDR2 SNEGSKA (reference sequence). The CDR3 loop spans 13 amino acids. The germline V and J ends were trimmed by 3 bases and 7 bases, with 10 bases remaining between them. CDR3 region: CSASGGWNSPLHF. The CDR3 DNA reads as TGCAGTGCTAGTGGGGGATGGAATTCACCCCTCCACTTT.

This clonotype showed up just once. The chain joins TRBV20-1 to TRBJ2-7; TRBD2 matches 7 bases. J lost 0 bases, V lost 7 bases, and 9 bases had no gene match. The CDR3 is 14 amino acids. CDR1 is DFQATT, CDR2 SNEGSKA, per germline (reference sequence). The CDR3 nucleotides read TGCAGTGTAAATACTAGCGAGAACTCCTACGAGCAGTACTTC. This gives the protein CSVNTSENSYEQYF.

The table lists this clonotype with many counts. The rearrangement uses TRBV29-1 and TRBJ2-1; 9 nucleotides align to TRBD2. V was clipped by 8 bases and J by 10 bases; unmatched bases: 12. CDR1 SQVTM and CDR2 ANQGSEA come from the germline V gene. The CDR3 has 13 residues. The DNA of the CDR3 is TGCAGCACTCGGACTAGCGAGGGGGGCGAGCAGTTCTTC. Protein product: CSTRTSEGGEQFF.

As to this clonotype: The junction does not match germline at one end; this may be a read error. This chain connects TRBV4-3 to TRBJ1-2, with D possibly matching TRBD1 (5 bases). The CDR3 runs to 14 residues. In germline, CDR1 is LGHNA, CDR2 YSLEER. CDR3 sequence reads: CASSHGRVNYDYTF. The DNA of the CDR3 is TGCGCCAGCAGCCATGGCAGGGTTAACTATGACTACACCTTC.

The genes are TRBV11-2 and TRBJ2-7; D may correspond to TRBD1 or TRBD2 (5 bases each). The ends were cut back, 9 bases at V and 3 bases at J, with 18 bases in the middle. Germline CDR1 is SGHAT and CDR2 is FQNNGV. This CDR3 has 14 amino acids. The CDR3 nucleotides read TGTGCCAGGAGGTTGGGGCTAGCAGACTACGAGCAGTACGTC. It is translated as CARRLGLADYEQYV.

Regarding this clonotype: The CDR3 does not close with the conserved phenylalanine or tryptophan, likely indicating a read error. The CDR3 is CSAPRQGGNTGELFV. The CDR3 DNA follows: TGCAGCGCCCCTAGACAGGGAGGAAACACCGGGGAGCTGTTTGTT. The gene calls are TRBV20-1 and TRBJ2-2, with D possibly TRBD1 on 7 matching bases. This CDR3 comprises 15 residues. CDR1 is DFQATT and CDR2 is SNEGSKA in the germline V gene (reference sequence).

As to this clonotype: At one end, the junction sequence differs from germline, possibly due to a read error. V usage is TRBV6-5 and J usage is TRBJ1-4; TRBD1 matches at 10 bases. The germline V gene has CDR1 MNHEY and CDR2 SVGAGI. The CDR3 runs 16 residues. The CDR3 here is CASRPGDRGLNEKLFF. In DNA form, the CDR3 reads TGTGCCAGCAGACCCGGTGACAGGGGGCTGAATGAGAAACTGTTTTTT.

Turning to this clonotype: Likely a read error: the CDR3 ends without its conserved phenylalanine or tryptophan. The chain couples TRBV6-5 to TRBJ2-1, with D tentatively TRBD1 or TRBD2 (7 bases each). The V gene lost 2 bases and the J gene lost 7 bases, with 15 bases spanning the gap. This CDR3 has 15 amino acids. Germline assignment: CDR1 MNHEY and CDR2 SVGAGI. The CDR3, as DNA: TGTGCCAGCAGTTACGGGACAGCGGGGAGGAATGAGCAGTTCTAC. It codes for CASSYGTAGRNEQFY.

In the case of this clonotype: Possible read error: a much larger clone is one base away. Since no conserved phenylalanine or tryptophan closes the CDR3, a read error is the likely cause. The chain combines TRBV6-2 or TRBV6-3 with TRBJ2-7, with no clear D. V dropped 2 bases and J dropped 3 bases, with 2 bases sitting between them. Germline values: CDR1 MNHEY, CDR2 SVGEGT. The CDR3 consists of 11 residues. The CDR3 sequence is CASSYNYEQYL. The CDR3 DNA is TGTGCCAGCAGTTACAACTACGAGCAGTACCTC.

Turning to this clonotype: The junction shows a germline mismatch at one end, possibly a read error. This chain's CDR3 is CAWSIGIYNEQSF. In DNA form, the CDR3 reads TGTGCCTGGAGTATAGGGATCTACAATGAGCAGTCCTTC. The chain couples TRBV30 to TRBJ2-1; no firm D call. Germline V gene data show CDR1 as GTSNPN and CDR2 as SVGIG (reference sequence). This CDR3 region has 13 residues.

Sample share makes this clonotype medium-sized. The chain links TRBV20-1 to TRBJ2-1, with 7 nucleotides matching TRBD1. The CDR3 contains 10 residues. Germline values: CDR1 DFQATT, CDR2 SNEGSKA (reference sequence). Trimming took 4 bases from V and 16 from J; bases not matched to a gene: 7. For the CDR3, the DNA is TGCAGTGCTATTTACGGACAGGCCTTCTTC. Translating it yields CSAIYGQAFF.

This clonotype was detected once. A much larger clone differs by one base, so this may be a read error. This chain joins TRBV4-1 and TRBJ2-4; the match to TRBD1 covers 10 bases. J lost 8 bases, V lost 1 base, and 2 bases had no gene match. The CDR3 has 14 amino acids. In germline, CDR1 is MGHRA, CDR2 YSYEKL. The CDR3 DNA is TGCGCCAGCAGCCAAGGACAGGGGGCAGACATTCAGTACTTC. As protein: CASSQGQGADIQYF.

Comment on this clonotype: The junction differs from germline at one of its ends, possibly a read error. The chain is built from TRBV6-5 and TRBJ1-2, with 9 bases fitting TRBD1. The CDR3 extends over 16 amino acids. Germline assignment: CDR1 MNHEY and CDR2 SVGAGI. The CDR3 DNA reads as TGTGACAGCAGTTACCGTAACAGGGGGCAGGGTCGTGGCTACACCTTC. It codes for CDSSYRNRGQGRGYTF.

A remark on this clonotype: Just one base apart from a much larger clone, this may be a read error. This rearrangement joins TRBV5-6 to TRBJ2-3; D may be TRBD1 or TRBD2 (7 bases each). CDR3 length: 15 amino acids. CDR1 is SGHDT, CDR2 YYEEEE, per germline. CDR3 coding DNA: TGTGCCAACAGCCCAGGGGGGGCAGGAACAGATACGCAGTATTTT. The encoded protein is CANSPGGAGTDTQYF.